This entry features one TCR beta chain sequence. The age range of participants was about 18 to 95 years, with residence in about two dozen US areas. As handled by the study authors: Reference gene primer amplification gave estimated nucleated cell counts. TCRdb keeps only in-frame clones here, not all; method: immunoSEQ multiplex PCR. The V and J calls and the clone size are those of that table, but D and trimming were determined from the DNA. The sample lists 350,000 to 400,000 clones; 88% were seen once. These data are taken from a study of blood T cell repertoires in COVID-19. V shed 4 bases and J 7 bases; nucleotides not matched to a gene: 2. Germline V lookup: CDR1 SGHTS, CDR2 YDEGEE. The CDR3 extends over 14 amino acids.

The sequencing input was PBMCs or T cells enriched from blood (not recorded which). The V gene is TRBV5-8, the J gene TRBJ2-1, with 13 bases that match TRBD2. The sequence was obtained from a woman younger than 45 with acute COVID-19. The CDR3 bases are TGTGCCAGCAGCGCGGGACTAGCGGGGAATGAGCAGTTCTTC. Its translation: CASSAGLAGNEQFF.